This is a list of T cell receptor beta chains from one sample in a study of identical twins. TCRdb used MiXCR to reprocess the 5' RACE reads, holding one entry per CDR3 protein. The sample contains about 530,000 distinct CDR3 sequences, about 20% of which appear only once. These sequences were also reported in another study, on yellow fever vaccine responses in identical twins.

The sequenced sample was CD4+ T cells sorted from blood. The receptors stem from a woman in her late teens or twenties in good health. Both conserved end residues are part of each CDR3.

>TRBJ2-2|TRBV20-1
CSAREPRGTPGELFF
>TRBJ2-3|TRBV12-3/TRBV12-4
CASSFLLAGVGDTQYF
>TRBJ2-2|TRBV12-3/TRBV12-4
CASSQARRTGELFF
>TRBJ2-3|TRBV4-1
CASSQRVAQTDTQYF
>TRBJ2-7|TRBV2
CASTPGRGTSEQYF
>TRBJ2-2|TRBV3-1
CASSQGVTSTGELFF
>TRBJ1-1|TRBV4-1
CASSEDRGRRTEAFF
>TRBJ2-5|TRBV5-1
CASSTGPEKETQYF
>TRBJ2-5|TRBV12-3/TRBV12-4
CASSRPPGRETQYF
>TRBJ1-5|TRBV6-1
CASMESYQPQHF
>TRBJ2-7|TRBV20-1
CSAIVTSGYEQYF
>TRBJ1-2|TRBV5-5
CARRRYGYTF
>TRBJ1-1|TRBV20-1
CSARGRVNTEAFF
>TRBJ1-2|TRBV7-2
CASSSGTGRSYGYTF
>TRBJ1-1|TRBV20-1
CSALTGTNTEAFF
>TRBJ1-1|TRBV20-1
CSAAQGGNTEAFF
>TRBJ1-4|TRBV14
CASSQVGPREKLFF
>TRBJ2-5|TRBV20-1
CSAKEGSEETQYF
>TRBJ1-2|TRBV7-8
CASSLPSVRAGGDYNYGYTF
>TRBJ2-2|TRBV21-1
CASSKREGNTGELFF
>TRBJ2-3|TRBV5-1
CASLLGYTQYF
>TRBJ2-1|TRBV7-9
CASSPVTSGRESKQFF
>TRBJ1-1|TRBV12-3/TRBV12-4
CASSWTVKNTEAFF
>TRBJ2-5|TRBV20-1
CCATGTSGREFQETQYF
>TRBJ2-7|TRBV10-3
CAIGDRSYEQYF
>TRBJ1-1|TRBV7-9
CASSFGTGVRNTEAFF
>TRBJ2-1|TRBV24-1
CATSPRLSSYNEQFF
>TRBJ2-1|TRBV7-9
CASSHSRDEQFF
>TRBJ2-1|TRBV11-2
CASSLEAYGEQFF
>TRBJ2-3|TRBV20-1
CSAPDREGTDTQYF
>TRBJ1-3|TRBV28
CASSFRTGSSSGNTIYF
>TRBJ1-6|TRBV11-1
CASSFGADRSPLHF
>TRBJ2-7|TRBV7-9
CASSLYPETYEQYF
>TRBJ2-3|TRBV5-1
CASSLSGGSTDTQYF
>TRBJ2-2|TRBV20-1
CSASGPRGGGTGELFF
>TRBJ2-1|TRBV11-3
CASSLRRGPYNEQFF
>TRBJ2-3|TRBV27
CASSWGRITDTQYF
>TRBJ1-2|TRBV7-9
CASSLNGPELKTF
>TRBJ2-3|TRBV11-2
CASSLEGVRGKGPDTQYF
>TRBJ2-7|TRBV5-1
CASSLARLSAYEQYF